This T cell receptor (beta chain) was sequenced in a study of cytomegalovirus exposure and HLA in healthy donors. V was cut by 8 bases and J by 0 bases, with 6 bases left in between. The CDR3 totals 12 residues. CDR1 is LNHDA and CDR2 is SQIVND in the germline V gene (reference sequence). Notes on this clone: Its specificity is unknown.

Primers: 60 Vbeta forward and 13 Jbeta reverse. TCRdb keeps only in-frame clones here, not all; method: immunoSEQ multiplex PCR. The sample holds about 120,000 clones; roughly 63% are singletons and the top ten take 8% to 10%. Whole-study results and caveats: Earlier findings revealed that most TCR beta V segments proved productive either about 90% or about 30% of the time.

The rearrangement links TRBV19 to TRBJ2-3; D unresolved. The clonotype originates from a middle-aged man in good health and CMV-seropositive. The sample was PBMCs. This CDR3 reads CASARSTDTQYF. The CDR3 coding sequence is TGTGCCAGTGCGCGGAGCACAGATACGCAGTATTTT.